What follows are 14 T cell receptor beta chains derived from one specimen sequenced in a study of lymphopenia after photon versus proton radiotherapy. Profiled with immunoSEQ multiplex PCR; TCRdb holds only in-frame clones, not every one. The sample shows tens of thousands of clones, over 75% of them seen only once. The input for sequencing was peripheral blood, taken from a patient treated with proton-based radiotherapy. The receptors were gathered from a woman aged 70-85 years with pancreatic cancer.

This clone was observed a handful of times. The chain joins TRBV7-8 to TRBJ2-5; D is unclear. Trimming stripped 4 bases from V and 4 bases from J, with 4 bases between. Germline lookup yields CDR1 SGHVS and CDR2 FQNEAQ. The CDR3 is 11 residues long. The CDR3 sequence: CASSSLETQYF. The CDR3 DNA reads as TGTGCCAGCAGCTCCTTAGAGACCCAGTACTTC.

The chain recombines TRBV13 with TRBJ1-2, with TRBD1 matching over 7 bases. The CDR3 is 15 amino acids. J lost 2 bases, V lost 1 base, and 4 bases had no gene match. The V gene's germline CDR1 is PRHDT and CDR2 FYEKMQ (reference sequence). The CDR3 sequence: CASSLEGAQNYGYTF. DNA for the CDR3: TGTGCCAGCAGCTTAGAGGGGGCGCAGAACTATGGCTACACCTTC.

The DNA of the CDR3 is TGTGCCAGCAGTTTACTACGGTACGAGCAGTACTTC. Encoded protein: CASSLLRYEQYF. The chain links TRBV28 to TRBJ2-7; D is uncertain. The CDR3 is made up of 12 amino acids. Per the germline V gene, CDR1 is MDHEN and CDR2 is SYDVKM. Trimming pared 2 bases from V and 4 bases from J, leaving 6 bases between.

The V call is TRBV6-1, the J call TRBJ2-7; TRBD1 aligns across 7 bases. V lost 4 bases and J lost 2; bases outside the gene matches: 5. From germline, CDR1 is MNHNS and CDR2 SASEGT. This CDR3 is 14 amino acids long. CDR3 coding DNA: TGTGCCAGCAGTGGCCTTACAGGGGCCTACGAGCAGTACTTC. Translated: CASSGLTGAYEQYF.

The chain recombines TRBV28 with TRBJ1-5, with D tentatively TRBD1 (5 bases). V was pared by 2 bases and J by 6 bases, with 11 bases between. Per germline, CDR1 MDHEN and CDR2 SYDVKM. The CDR3 extends over 14 amino acids. Here the CDR3 DNA reads TGTGCCAGCAGTTTAGCAGGGTTCGTTCAGCCCCAGCATTTT. Residues: CASSLAGFVQPQHF.

The genes are TRBV19 and TRBJ2-2, with 7 nucleotides matching TRBD2. This CDR3 has 14 residues. Germline trimming cut 7 bases from V and 4 bases from J; bases unmatched to any gene: 6. The germline gives CDR1 LNHDA, CDR2 SQIVND (reference sequence). This CDR3 is CASTGDYLTGELFF. DNA for the CDR3: TGTGCCAGTACCGGGGACTACCTCACCGGGGAGCTGTTTTTT. Supplemented by reference TRBV19 and TRBJ2-2, the full variable domain reads DGGITQSPKYLFRKEGQNVTLSCEQNLNHDAMYWYRQDPGQGLRLIYYSQIVNDFQKGDIAEGYSVSREKKESFPLTVTSAQKNPTAFYLCASTGDYLTGELFFGEGSRLTVL.

Remarks on this clone: The junction does not match germline at one end; this may be a read error. The V and J genes are TRBV6-6 and TRBJ1-2; D perhaps matches TRBD1 (5 bases). Germline CDR1 and CDR2: MNHNY and SVGAGI (reference sequence). This CDR3 spans 14 amino acids. CDR3 DNA: TGTGCCAGCAATTACGATTCAGGGAAAGACGGCTACACCTTC. Its translation is CASNYDSGKDGYTF.

This clone was picked up a small number of times. The CDR3: CASSGRSGEQYF. The CDR3 bases are TGTGCCAGCAGCGGGAGGTCGGGGGAGCAGTACTTC. The J gene is TRBJ2-7, the V gene TRBV11-3; possibly TRBD2 for D (6 bases). Germline CDR1 SGHNT, CDR2 YENEEA. Trimming removed 5 bases from V and 7 bases from J, with 12 bases in between. The length of the CDR3 is 12 residues.

The chain is built from TRBV7-9 and TRBJ2-1, with unresolved D. This CDR3 region has 17 residues. V was cut by 5 bases and J by 0 bases, with 17 bases left in between. Germline CDR1 SEHNR, CDR2 FQNEAQ (reference sequence). This CDR3 is CASSPRTTYSSYNEQFF. CDR3 coding DNA: TGTGCCAGCAGCCCTAGGACGACCTACAGCTCCTACAATGAGCAGTTCTTC.

The V and J genes are TRBV2 and TRBJ2-5; D may be TRBD1 (6 bases). V dropped 4 bases and J dropped 4 bases, with 19 bases sitting between them. The CDR3 has 16 amino acids. Germline lookup yields CDR1 SNHLY and CDR2 FYNNEI. The CDR3 region is CASSARTGWGRETQYF. CDR3 DNA: TGTGCCAGCAGTGCTCGTACAGGGTGGGGGAGAGAGACCCAGTACTTC.

J is TRBJ1-1 and V is TRBV28; TRBD1 agrees at 12 bases. Trimming removed 5 bases from V and 7 bases from J; junction bases left unmatched: 8. The CDR3 covers 15 residues. Germline V gene sequence: CDR1 MDHEN, CDR2 SYDVKM. The CDR3 nucleotides are TGTGCCAGCAGTCCAGGCGGGACAGGGGGCGATGAAGCTTTCTTT. This codes for CASSPGGTGGDEAFF.

In this sample, this clone turned up once. V gene TRBV28 combines with J gene TRBJ1-4; D not certain. CDR3 length: 11 residues. Germline CDR1 and CDR2: MDHEN and SYDVKM. V lost 6 bases, J lost 10 bases, and 9 bases lay in between. In DNA form, the CDR3 reads TGTGCCAGCAGGTTTGAGTCAAAACTGTTTTTT. This codes for CASRFESKLFF.

The V and J genes are TRBV28 and TRBJ2-5, with 11 bases fitting TRBD1. V was pared by 4 bases and J by 6 bases, with 13 bases of the junction left unmatched. The germline V gene encodes CDR1 MDHEN and CDR2 SYDVKM. The CDR3 covers 17 residues. The CDR3 bases are TGTGCCAGCAGTTCCTTTGGACAGGGGGCTGTCTTGAAGACCCAGTACTTC. It encodes CASSSFGQGAVLKTQYF.

This chain joins TRBV19 and TRBJ1-5; D is ambiguous. The CDR3 totals 16 residues. V was trimmed by 8 bases and J by 0 bases, leaving 17 bases between them. From germline, CDR1 is LNHDA and CDR2 SQIVND (reference sequence). In DNA, the CDR3 is TGTGCCAGTGTTGGGTACTTCACCTCTAGCAATCAGCCCCAGCATTTT. This sequence encodes CASVGYFTSSNQPQHF.